This is a list of T cell receptor beta chains from one sample in a study of blood T cell repertoires in COVID-19. Generated by immunoSEQ multiplex PCR, the TCRdb table keeps only in-frame clones and is missing some. The data show roughly 250,000 clones, 70% to 85% seen once. The sequencing sample was made of peripheral blood. These receptors came from a woman aged 40-49 years with active or convalescent COVID-19. CDR3s include the opening cysteine and the closing phenylalanine or tryptophan. The order of the fields is V gene, J gene, D gene, CDR3 protein, CDR3 DNA. The D gene is left open where the match is weak.

V gene: TRBV7-9; J gene: TRBJ2-7; D gene: -; CDR3 protein: CASSATDYEQYF; CDR3 DNA: TGTGCCAGCAGCGCGACAGACTACGAGCAGTACTTC
V gene: TRBV6-6; J gene: TRBJ1-6; D gene: -; CDR3 protein: CASTQSSSPLHF; CDR3 DNA: TGTGCCAGCACCCAGTCGTCCTCACCCCTCCACTTT
V gene: TRBV19; J gene: TRBJ1-1; D gene: -; CDR3 protein: CASSMRRGRDTEAFF; CDR3 DNA: TGTGCCAGTAGTATGCGCCGAGGTAGAGACACTGAAGCTTTCTTT
V gene: TRBV30; J gene: TRBJ1-4; D gene: -; CDR3 protein: CAWSSPGSQNEKLFF; CDR3 DNA: TGTGCCTGGAGTTCCCCCGGGAGCCAGAATGAAAAACTGTTTTTT
V gene: TRBV3-1/TRBV3-2; J gene: TRBJ2-3; D gene: TRBD2; CDR3 protein: CASSPSLAGGHTQYF; CDR3 DNA: TGTGCCAGCAGCCCCTCACTAGCGGGGGGGCATACGCAGTATTTT
V gene: TRBV7-9; J gene: TRBJ1-5; D gene: -; CDR3 protein: CASSFGSHQPQHF; CDR3 DNA: TGTGCCAGCAGCTTCGGGAGCCACCAGCCCCAGCATTTT
V gene: TRBV27; J gene: TRBJ1-6; D gene: TRBD1; CDR3 protein: CASSLSDRWRVGTYNSPLHF; CDR3 DNA: TGTGCCAGCAGCCTATCGGACAGGTGGCGGGTAGGGACCTATAATTCACCCCTCCACTTT
V gene: TRBV28; J gene: TRBJ2-3; D gene: TRBD1; CDR3 protein: CASSFSPGQGRGTDTQYF; CDR3 DNA: TGTGCCAGCAGTTTTTCACCCGGACAGGGTCGCGGCACAGATACGCAGTATTTT
V gene: TRBV7-9; J gene: TRBJ2-7; D gene: -; CDR3 protein: CASSTADKPYEQYF; CDR3 DNA: TGTGCCAGCAGCACCGCGGACAAGCCCTACGAGCAGTACTTC
V gene: TRBV19; J gene: TRBJ1-1; D gene: -; CDR3 protein: CASRDPTRGNTEAFF; CDR3 DNA: TGTGCCAGTAGGGACCCCACCCGGGGGAACACTGAAGCTTTCTTT